Shown below are 23 T cell receptor beta chains from a single sample sequenced in a study of human T cells and chemical hapten exposure. The time point: pre-sensitization, week 0. Treatment defined: therapeutic diphenylcyclopropenone sensitization with weekly scalp DPC. TCRdb re-called the RACE reads through MiXCR, storing one row per CDR3 protein. The sample contains 300,000 to 450,000 distinct CDR3 sequences, 4.5% to 7% of which appear only once. The source was whole blood, collected in connection with sensitization to the hapten diphenylcyclopropenone (DPC). All receptors derive from a woman between 18 and 29 years old with alopecia areata. Some clones in this sample may be carry-over from other donors' samples.

J is TRBJ2-1 and V is TRBV11-1; 8 bases match TRBD1. The CDR3 extends over 17 amino acids. V lost 5 bases to trimming and J lost 1 base; unmatched junction nucleotides: 10. Looked up from germline, CDR1 is SGHAT and CDR2 is FQDESV (reference sequence). The chain's CDR3 is CASSRRGDRGSYNEQFF. For the CDR3, the DNA is TGTGCCAGCAGCCGACGGGGTGACAGGGGTTCCTACAATGAGCAGTTCTTC. The full variable domain, completed using reference TRBV11-1 and TRBJ2-1, is EAEVAQSPRYKITEKSQAVAFWCDPISGHATLYWYRQILGQGPELLVQFQDESVVDDSQLPKDRFSAERLKGVDSTLKIQPAELGDSAMYLCASSRRGDRGSYNEQFFGPGTRLTVL.

The chain couples TRBV12-3 or TRBV12-4 to TRBJ2-5; D gene unclear. Between the trimmed V and J ends, which lost 6 bases and 4 bases, there was a span of 9 bases. This CDR3 comprises 12 residues. CDR3 coding DNA: TGTGCCAGCAGGCTCGGTTCAGAGACCCAGTACTTC. Its translation is CASRLGSETQYF.

This clonotype occurred a few times. This rearrangement joins TRBV6-2 or TRBV6-3 to TRBJ1-5; D remains ambiguous. The CDR3 is 16 amino acids. Germline CDR1 MNHEY, CDR2 SVGEGT. V lost 6 bases and J lost 0, with 15 bases in between. The CDR3 DNA sequence: TGTGCCAGCAGCCCCCGGACGCAGGCTAGCAATCAGCCCCAGCATTTT. Amino acids: CASSPRTQASNQPQHF.

The gene calls are TRBV4-3 and TRBJ1-4; TRBD1 might be the D (6 bases). Trimming stripped 4 bases from V and 0 bases from J, with 12 bases between. The CDR3 totals 16 residues. Looked up from germline, CDR1 is LGHNA and CDR2 is YSLEER. The CDR3 protein is CASSRGARATNEKLFF. The CDR3 nucleotides read TGCGCCAGCAGCCGGGGGGCGCGGGCAACTAATGAAAAACTGTTTTTT.

This sequence joins TRBV9 and TRBJ2-4; TRBD2 aligns across 10 bases. Per the germline V gene, CDR1 is SGDLS and CDR2 is YYNGEE. This CDR3 has 14 residues. V lost 0 bases and J lost 6; bases outside the gene matches: 0. CDR3 nucleotide sequence: TGTGCCAGCAGCGTAGGGACTAGCGGAAACATTCAGTACTTC. It is translated as CASSVGTSGNIQYF.

This clonotype was seen many times. The chain combines TRBV4-3 with TRBJ2-1; D is uncertain. CDR3 size: 17 residues. Germline-derived CDR1 and CDR2 are LGHNA and YSLEER. Between the trimmed V and J ends, which lost 1 base and 1 base, there was a span of 14 bases. CDR3 amino acids: CASSQGPAAGSYNEQFF. The CDR3 DNA is TGCGCCAGCAGCCAAGGGCCGGCCGCAGGTTCCTACAATGAGCAGTTCTTC.

V gene TRBV7-2 combines with J gene TRBJ2-3; maybe TRBD2 (6 bases). Germline CDR1 reads SGHTA; CDR2 reads FQGNSA. V shed 10 bases and J shed 1 base, with 12 bases lying between them. The CDR3 covers 13 residues. CDR3 coding DNA: TGTGCCATCTGGGACTCAGGCACAGATACGCAGTATTTT. Protein product: CAIWDSGTDTQYF.

This clonotype was counted many times. Here the CDR3 DNA reads TGTGCCAGCAGCCAAGATCGCCGAGGGTCGGGTGATTCACCCCTCCACTTT. It specifies CASSQDRRGSGDSPLHF. The V gene is TRBV4-2, the J gene TRBJ1-6; D ambiguous. Germline V CDR1 and CDR2: LGHNA, YNFKEQ. The CDR3 totals 17 residues. Trimming removed 0 bases from V and 8 bases from J, with 17 bases in between.

This clonotype was recorded many times. The chain recombines TRBV6-1 with TRBJ1-2; unclear D gene. V dropped 8 bases and J dropped 8 bases, with 12 bases sitting between them. Germline V gene data show CDR1 as MNHNS and CDR2 as SASEGT. This CDR3 contains 11 residues. The CDR3 spells CASPPLRGYTF. CDR3 DNA: TGTGCCAGCCCCCCCTTGCGGGGCTACACCTTC.

This chain joins TRBV29-1 and TRBJ1-1; D is undetermined. V dropped 4 bases and J dropped 0 bases, with 9 bases sitting between them. Looked up from germline, CDR1 is SQVTM and CDR2 is ANQGSEA. The CDR3 extends over 13 amino acids. The CDR3 here is CSVVKGMNTEAFF. The CDR3 DNA is TGCAGCGTTGTCAAGGGCATGAACACTGAAGCTTTCTTT.

The V call is TRBV12-3 or TRBV12-4, the J call TRBJ2-2; D not resolved. The CDR3 is 15 amino acids. The ends were cut back, 3 bases at V and 1 base at J, with 9 bases in the middle. The CDR3 reads CASSFYSQNTGELFF. CDR3 DNA sequence: TGTGCCAGCAGTTTTTATAGCCAGAACACCGGGGAGCTGTTTTTT.

The chain links TRBV7-8 to TRBJ1-2; the match to TRBD1 covers 8 bases. The V and J ends lost 1 base and 3 bases, in that order; junction bases with no gene match: 10. The CDR3 contains 17 residues. Germline loops: CDR1 SGHVS, CDR2 FQNEAQ. The DNA of the CDR3 is TGTGCCAGCAGCTTAGTCGGACAGGGCGGTATTGACTATGGCTACACCTTC. Translating gives CASSLVGQGGIDYGYTF.

The sample holds many counts of this clonotype. This rearrangement joins TRBV20-1 to TRBJ1-5; no clear D gene. This CDR3 has 13 amino acids. Per germline, CDR1 DFQATT and CDR2 SNEGSKA (reference sequence). V gave up 5 bases and J gave up 9 bases, with 17 bases separating them. The CDR3 coding sequence is TGCAGTGCTGCCGGACGCGGGGTGGGGCCCCAGCATTTT. Translating it yields CSAAGRGVGPQHF.

Only a few counts were recorded for this clonotype. The J gene is TRBJ1-2, the V gene TRBV6-5, with D possibly TRBD1 on 6 matching bases. CDR1 is MNHEY and CDR2 is SVGAGI in the germline V gene. The CDR3 totals 15 residues. Trimming stripped 0 bases from V and 6 bases from J, with 14 bases between. The CDR3 DNA sequence: TGTGCCAGCAGTTACTCAAGCGCAGGGGAGGATGGCTACACCTTC. The encoded protein is CASSYSSAGEDGYTF.

This clonotype was counted at least ten times. The gene calls are TRBV9 and TRBJ2-2, with 7 bases aligning to TRBD2. Germline CDR1 SGDLS, CDR2 YYNGEE. V dropped 6 bases and J dropped 6; count of bases not matched to a gene: 8. The CDR3 has 14 amino acids. CDR3 DNA: TGTGCCAGCAACCAGGGAGGGACGGCCGGGGAGCTGTTTTTT. Encoded protein: CASNQGGTAGELFF.

This clonotype was detected ten times or more. V usage is TRBV7-2 and J usage is TRBJ2-3; D uncertain. The CDR3 covers 15 residues. Trimming left V 0 bases short and J 5 bases short, with 12 bases between. CDR1 is SGHTA, CDR2 FQGNSA, per germline. The CDR3 here is CASSLAGPAGDTQYF. The CDR3, as DNA: TGTGCCAGCAGCTTAGCAGGTCCAGCAGGAGATACGCAGTATTTT.

A few counts support this clonotype. The gene calls are TRBV27 and TRBJ1-1; the match to TRBD1 covers 9 bases. Trimming cost V 2 bases and J 2 bases; bases outside gene matches: 6. Germline V gives CDR1 MNHEY, CDR2 SMNVEV (reference sequence). The CDR3 has 16 amino acids. DNA of the CDR3: TGTGCCAGCAGTTTAACCACAGGGGGCTCCAACACTGAAGCTTTCTTT. Translating it yields CASSLTTGGSNTEAFF.

The sample holds one count of this clonotype. A single base separates this from a much larger clone, so it may be a read error. The V call is TRBV7-9, the J call TRBJ2-3; no firm D call. The CDR3 is 17 amino acids. V gave up 5 bases and J gave up 0 bases, with 18 bases separating them. Per germline, CDR1 SEHNR and CDR2 FQNEAQ (reference sequence). CDR3 sequence (DNA): TGTGCCAGCAGCGCCCCAGGAGTCCAAGCTAGCACAGATACGCAGTATTTT. This translates into CASSAPGVQASTDTQYF.

The table lists this clonotype with a few counts. The chain recombines TRBV4-3 with TRBJ1-5; D uncertain. Trimming removed 1 base from V and 7 bases from J, with 14 bases in between. The CDR3 totals 15 residues. Germline-derived CDR1 and CDR2 are LGHNA and YSLEER. The DNA for the CDR3 is TGCGCCAGCAGCCAAGCCTCTGATGGGAAGCAGCCCCAGCATTTT. It encodes CASSQASDGKQPQHF.

The table lists this clonotype with a few counts. The chain recombines TRBV28 with TRBJ2-2, with TRBD2 identical over 8 bases. Trimming at V came to 1 base and at J to 1 base, leaving 8 bases not matched to a gene. CDR1 and CDR2 (germline): MDHEN, SYDVKM. The CDR3 contains 18 residues. This CDR3 reads CASSLYFYSGRNTGELFF. In DNA form, the CDR3 reads TGTGCCAGCAGTTTATACTTTTACAGCGGGAGGAACACCGGGGAGCTGTTTTTT.

This clonotype was picked up many times. The rearrangement joins TRBV19 to TRBJ1-1; the D gene is possibly TRBD1 (6 bases). The CDR3 has 15 amino acids. Germline values: CDR1 LNHDA, CDR2 SQIVND (reference sequence). Between the trimmed V and J ends, which lost 6 bases and 1 base, there was a span of 15 bases. CDR3 protein: CASRQQGFENTEAFF. The DNA for the CDR3 is TGTGCCAGTAGGCAACAGGGTTTCGAGAACACTGAAGCTTTCTTT.

This clonotype has at least ten counts. The chain recombines TRBV12-5 with TRBJ2-7; D is ambiguous. The V end lost 0 bases, the J end lost 4 bases, and 13 bases lay between the germline ends. CDR3 length equals 15 residues. The germline CDR1 and CDR2 sequences are LGHNT and FRNRAP. CDR3 coding DNA: TGTGCTAGTGGTTTGGTGGACCTGCGGCGTTACGAGCAGTACTTC. It is translated as CASGLVDLRRYEQYF.

This clonotype has a count of ten or more. This chain uses TRBV4-3 with TRBJ1-4, with TRBD1 as a possible D gene (5 bases). Trimming left V 0 bases short and J 1 base short, with 9 bases between. Germline V lookup: CDR1 LGHNA, CDR2 YSLEER. The CDR3 extends over 16 amino acids. The CDR3 region is CASSQELGETNEKLFF. As DNA, the CDR3 is TGCGCCAGCAGCCAAGAGCTGGGGGAAACTAATGAAAAACTGTTTTTT.